This paragraph reports one T cell receptor (beta chain). Its target is unknown. This sample stems from a study of shared clonotypes between healthy human individuals. As for the study in general: The study enrolled a couple of women and a few men aged 18 to 49.

Findings of the study overall: When naive CD4 clonotypes were compared across several donors, 4% to 6.5% were shared. What naive subsets generally showed was a larger estimated richness than memory subsets showed.

Assay used: immunoSEQ multiplex PCR; TCRdb lists only in-frame clones, some missing. The data contain approximately 1.5 million clones, around 98.5% of them seen just once; the ten biggest clones take up roughly 0.36%. This CDR3 region has 13 residues. CDR1 and CDR2 from the germline V gene are WNHNN and SYGVQD (reference sequence). V was pared by 4 bases and J by 6 bases, with 12 bases between. This sequence originates from a man younger than 40 in good health. The chain employs TRBV10-1 and TRBJ1-1; D possibly corresponds to TRBD1 (6 bases). The material sequenced was naive CD4+ T cells sorted from blood. The subset: CD45RA+ positively selected. The CDR3 reads CASSGFNRAEAFF. Written as DNA, the CDR3 is TGCGCCAGCAGTGGGTTTAACAGGGCTGAAGCTTTCTTT.